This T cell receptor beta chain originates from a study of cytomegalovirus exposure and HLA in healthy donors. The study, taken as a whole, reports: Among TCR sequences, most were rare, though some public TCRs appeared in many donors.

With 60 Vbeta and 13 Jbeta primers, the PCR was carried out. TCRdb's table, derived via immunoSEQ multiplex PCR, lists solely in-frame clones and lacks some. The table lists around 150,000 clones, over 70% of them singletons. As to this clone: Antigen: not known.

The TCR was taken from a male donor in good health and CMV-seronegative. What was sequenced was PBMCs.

CDR3 sequence: CASSHRVGEAFF. CDR3 DNA sequence: TGTGCCAGCAGCCACCGGGTCGGCGAAGCTTTCTTT. V gene TRBV11-2 combines with J gene TRBJ1-1; the D is unclear. Trimming pared 5 bases from V and 8 bases from J, leaving 12 bases between. The CDR3 contains 12 residues. In germline, CDR1 is SGHAT, CDR2 FQNNGV.